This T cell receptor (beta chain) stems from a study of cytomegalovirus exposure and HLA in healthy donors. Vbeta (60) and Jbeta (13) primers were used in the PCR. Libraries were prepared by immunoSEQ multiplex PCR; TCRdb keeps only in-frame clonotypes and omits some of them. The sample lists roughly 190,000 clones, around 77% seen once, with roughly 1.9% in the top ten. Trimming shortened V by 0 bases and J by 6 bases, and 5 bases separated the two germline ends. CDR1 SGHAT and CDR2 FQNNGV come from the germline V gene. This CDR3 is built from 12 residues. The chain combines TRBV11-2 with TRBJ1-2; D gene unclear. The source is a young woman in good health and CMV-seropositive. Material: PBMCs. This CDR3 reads CASSLEGDGYTF. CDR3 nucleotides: TGTGCCAGCAGCTTAGAAGGAGATGGCTACACCTTC.